The 20 T cell receptor beta chains listed next were all sequenced from one sample in a study of T cell changes during pregnancy in multiple sclerosis. Some clones are missing from TCRdb's copy, which holds only in-frame ones; the method was immunoSEQ multiplex PCR. Of around 110,000 clones in the sample, less than 95% were seen once. The sample here was peripheral blood, taken before pregnancy. These receptor sequences come from a female donor with multiple sclerosis, enrolled in a pregnancy study.

The CDR3 DNA reads TGTGCCAGCAAAAACAGGGGCCTCTCTGAAGCTTTCTTT. The encoded protein is CASKNRGLSEAFF. The J gene is TRBJ1-1, the V gene TRBV6-5; 7 bases map to TRBD1. CDR1 and CDR2 from the germline V gene are MNHEY and SVGAGI. After removal of 7 bases from V and 6 bases from J, the junction contained 8 bases not matched to a gene. CDR3 length: 13 residues.

This chain links TRBV6-1 with TRBJ2-7; TRBD2 matches at 9 bases. Germline loops: CDR1 MNHNS, CDR2 SASEGT. V shed 1 base and J 3 bases; nucleotides not matched to a gene: 4. The CDR3 covers 15 residues. This chain's CDR3 is CASSEGSGRLYEQYF. The DNA for the CDR3 is TGTGCCAGCAGTGAAGGTAGCGGGAGACTCTACGAGCAGTACTTC.

This chain uses TRBV9 with TRBJ1-3; D not resolved. Trimming cost V 3 bases and J 0 bases, with 10 bases left between them. Germline V gene data show CDR1 as SGDLS and CDR2 as YYNGEE. CDR3 length equals 15 residues. CDR3 amino acids: CASSALTGSGNTIYF. CDR3 coding DNA: TGTGCCAGCAGCGCATTGACGGGCTCTGGAAACACCATATATTTT.

The J gene is TRBJ2-1, the V gene TRBV7-8; D is ambiguous. There are 16 residues in the CDR3. CDR1 and CDR2 (germline): SGHVS, FQNEAQ. V was trimmed by 3 bases and J by 4 bases, leaving 16 bases between them. For the CDR3, the DNA is TGTGCCAGCAGCTTTACGGTTCTAGGAGATTACAATGAGCAGTTCTTC. The encoded protein is CASSFTVLGDYNEQFF.

The CDR3 DNA reads TGTGCCAGCAGTTTATATAACAGGAACACAGATACGCAGTATTTT. Translation: CASSLYNRNTDTQYF. The chain combines TRBV27 with TRBJ2-3; D possibly corresponds to TRBD1 (5 bases). This CDR3 spans 15 amino acids. The germline CDR1 and CDR2 sequences are MNHEY and SMNVEV (reference sequence). V was cut by 1 base and J by 2 bases, with 10 bases left in between.

In the case of this clone: Other nucleotide sequences from this sample produce the same CDR3. The DNA of the CDR3 is TGTGCCAGTAGTAAAAGGCAGGGTAACTACAATGAGCAGTTCTTC. Encoded protein: CASSKRQGNYNEQFF. The rearrangement uses TRBV19 and TRBJ2-1; tentative D call: TRBD1 (5 bases). CDR1 and CDR2 (germline): LNHDA, SQIVND (reference sequence). V lost 4 bases and J 3 bases, leaving 13 bases between the germline ends. The CDR3 is 15 residues long.

This chain connects TRBV11-2 to TRBJ1-1; D is uncertain. This CDR3 comprises 13 residues. Deletions cut 0 bases from V and 1 base from J, with 3 bases between. The germline V gene has CDR1 SGHAT and CDR2 FQNNGV. For the CDR3, the DNA is TGTGCCAGCAGCTTAGATCGGAACACTGAAGCTTTCTTT. Protein sequence: CASSLDRNTEAFF.

This clone was seen just once. The chain carries TRBV28 and TRBJ1-2, with D possibly being TRBD1 (5 bases). This CDR3 is 13 amino acids long. The germline V and J ends were trimmed by 6 bases and 7 bases, with 15 bases remaining between them. CDR1 MDHEN and CDR2 SYDVKM come from the germline V gene. The CDR3 DNA is TGTGCCAGCAGCACAAACTCAGGGTTTGGCTACACCTTC. Translation: CASSTNSGFGYTF.

The chain couples TRBV25-1 to TRBJ1-1, with 7 bases matching TRBD1. The germline CDR1 and CDR2 sequences are MGHDK and SYGVNS. The CDR3 is 15 amino acids. The J segment lost 1 base and the V segment lost 7 bases, leaving 9 bases of the junction unmatched. The CDR3 bases are TGTGCCAGCACCCAGGCAGGGACAGCGAACACTGAAGCTTTCTTT. It specifies CASTQAGTANTEAFF.

The chain uses TRBV29-1 and TRBJ1-1; D is unresolved. Germline V gene data show CDR1 as SQVTM and CDR2 as ANQGSEA. This CDR3 comprises 10 residues. The ends were cut back, 7 bases at V and 0 bases at J, with 3 bases in the middle. The CDR3 DNA sequence: TGCAGCGCTATGAACACTGAAGCTTTCTTT. It yields the protein CSAMNTEAFF.

This chain links TRBV9 with TRBJ2-1; 12 bases match TRBD1. Per the germline V gene, CDR1 is SGDLS and CDR2 is YYNGEE. V lost 7 bases and J lost 0; bases outside the gene matches: 11. The CDR3 sequence is 18 residues long. The CDR3 here is CASSGGQGALSSYNEQFF. The DNA for the CDR3 is TGTGCCAGCTCAGGGGGACAGGGGGCTCTCAGCTCCTACAATGAGCAGTTCTTC.

This chain uses TRBV19 with TRBJ1-2; 8 nucleotides align to TRBD1. V was clipped by 0 bases and J by 8 bases; unmatched bases: 5. CDR3 size: 14 residues. Germline CDR1 is LNHDA and CDR2 is SQIVND (reference sequence). CDR3 region: CASSIDRGQNGYTF. DNA of the CDR3: TGTGCCAGTAGTATAGACAGGGGGCAAAACGGCTACACCTTC. Full variable domain (missing parts from reference TRBV19 and TRBJ1-2): DGGITQSPKYLFRKEGQNVTLSCEQNLNHDAMYWYRQDPGQGLRLIYYSQIVNDFQKGDIAEGYSVSREKKESFPLTVTSAQKNPTAFYLCASSIDRGQNGYTFGSGTRLTVV.

In its sample, this clone was seen once. V is TRBV14 and J is TRBJ2-2; a possible D gene is TRBD2 (6 bases). The CDR3 runs to 15 residues. V gave up 4 bases and J gave up 4 bases, with 13 bases separating them. Germline CDR1 reads SGHDN; CDR2 reads FVKESK. The DNA of the CDR3 is TGTGCCAGCAGCCGCCTTGGGGGGTCCACCGGGGAGCTGTTTTTT. It yields the protein CASSRLGGSTGELFF.

V usage is TRBV4-3 and J usage is TRBJ2-7, with 10 bases fitting TRBD1. Germline CDR1 and CDR2: LGHNA and YSLEER. CDR3 length: 15 residues. With 4 bases clipped from V and 2 bases from J, the junction kept 5 bases outside the gene matches. CDR3 sequence (DNA): TGCGCCAGCAGCCGAGACAGGGGGCGAGCCTACGAGCAGTACTTC. Amino acids: CASSRDRGRAYEQYF.

The chain links TRBV6-1 to TRBJ2-1, with 7 bases matching TRBD2. The V segment lost 2 bases and the J segment 6 bases; nucleotides outside the gene matches: 4. CDR1 and CDR2 (germline): MNHNS, SASEGT. This CDR3 has 14 amino acids. The chain's CDR3 is CASSEQGGGNEQFF. The CDR3 DNA follows: TGTGCCAGCAGTGAACAGGGCGGGGGCAATGAGCAGTTCTTC.

This rearrangement joins TRBV19 to TRBJ2-7, with a tentative D call TRBD1 (6 bases). CDR1 and CDR2 (germline): LNHDA, SQIVND (reference sequence). Trimming removed 1 base at V and 5 bases at J, with 12 bases between. The CDR3 loop spans 14 amino acids. The CDR3 nucleotides read TGTGCCAGTAGTATAGGGGTTGGGACAAACGAGCAGTACTTC. This codes for CASSIGVGTNEQYF.

The V and J genes are TRBV5-1 and TRBJ2-3, with D perhaps matching TRBD2 (6 bases). There are 13 residues in the CDR3. Germline V CDR1 and CDR2: SGHRS, YFSETQ. With 7 bases removed from V and 0 bases from J, the gap between germline ends came to 9 bases. CDR3 region: CASGGLSTDTQYF. The CDR3 region has the DNA TGCGCCAGCGGGGGACTTAGCACAGATACGCAGTATTTT.

The chain carries TRBV10-3 and TRBJ2-2, with 7 bases that match TRBD1. The germline V gene has CDR1 ENHRY and CDR2 SYGVKD. This CDR3 region has 14 residues. Unmatched junction bases numbered 1, after V lost 0 bases and J lost 6 bases. CDR3 in amino acids: CAISESRGPGELFF. CDR3 nucleotides: TGTGCCATCAGTGAGTCGAGGGGGCCCGGGGAGCTGTTTTTT.

The chain has TRBV6-1 and TRBJ1-4; D not resolved. The germline gives CDR1 MNHNS, CDR2 SASEGT. Trimming cost V 6 bases and J 7 bases, with 9 bases left between them. This CDR3 is 12 amino acids long. CDR3 in DNA: TGTGCCAGCAGCGAGCGGGGTGAAAAACTGTTTTTT. Its translation is CASSERGEKLFF.

V and J are TRBV5-6 and TRBJ2-3, with 7 bases identical to TRBD2. Germline V gene data show CDR1 as SGHDT and CDR2 as YYEEEE. The CDR3 is 14 residues long. The V gene end was trimmed by 4 bases and the J gene end by 7 bases; junction bases not matched to a gene: 9. The CDR3 bases are TGTGCCAGCAGCCCCGGACTAGTACGGAATACGCAGTATTTT. Translating gives CASSPGLVRNTQYF.